The rows below give T cell receptor beta chains drawn from one sample of a study of blood T cells in healthy people across ages. TCRdb redid the calling of the 5' RACE reads with MiXCR, one entry per CDR3 protein. Here the sample spans 1.5 million to 2 million distinct CDR3 sequences, about 31% being singletons. The sequenced sample consisted of blood. These receptors were taken from a woman in her twenties or thirties in good health. CDR3s include the opening cysteine and the closing phenylalanine or tryptophan. Fields, in order: D gene, clone size, V gene, J gene, CDR3 DNA, CDR3 protein. D genes are given only for firm matches. For some rows the clone size is stated as once, few or many, or as a class when expanded; others skip it.

NA	many	TRBV20-1	TRBJ2-1	TGCAGTGCTAGACCTCAAAATGAGCAGTTCTTC	CSARPQNEQFF
TRBD1	few	TRBV5-6	TRBJ2-7	TGTGCCAGCAGCTTGGGGTTCGGGACAGTACCCTACGAGCAGTACTTC	CASSLGFGTVPYEQYF
NA	NA	TRBV27	TRBJ1-5	TGTGCCAGCAGTTTCCGAGGGTTCGTACAGCCCCAGCATTTT	CASSFRGFVQPQHF
TRBD1	once	TRBV12-3/TRBV12-4	TRBJ1-5	TGTGCCAGCAGTTTAGGACAGGGTAAAGCCCGGCATTTT	CASSLGQGKARHF
NA	NA	TRBV27	TRBJ2-3	TGTGCCAGCAGCAATTGGCAGGGCACAGATACGCAGTATTTT	CASSNWQGTDTQYF
TRBD2	NA	TRBV28	TRBJ2-7	TGTGCCAGCAGACACTTCGGGCTAGCGGACTCCTACGAGCAGTACTTC	CASRHFGLADSYEQYF
TRBD1	NA	TRBV4-2	TRBJ2-7	TGTGCCAGCAGCCAGGCAGGGGGAGTGGGAACCTACGAGCAGTACTTC	CASSQAGGVGTYEQYF
NA	few	TRBV20-1	TRBJ1-1	TGCAGTGCTAGAGAGGACCGCGGCGGCATTATGAACACTGAAGCTTTCTTT	CSAREDRGGIMNTEAFF
NA	many	TRBV7-2	TRBJ2-3	TGTGCCAGCAACCAGGAGGTAGCAGTATTCACAGATACGCAGTATTTT	CASNQEVAVFTDTQYF
TRBD2	NA	TRBV20-1	TRBJ2-1	TGCAGTGCTGGAAAGGGTAGCGGGGACTACAATGAGCAGTTCTTC	CSAGKGSGDYNEQFF
NA	NA	TRBV27	TRBJ2-1	TGTGCCAGCAGACCGATAGCGCCTTACAAATACAATGAGCAGTTCTTC	CASRPIAPYKYNEQFF
NA	once	TRBV3-1	TRBJ1-4	TGTGCCAGCAGCCAATTTAAACGTGGGACTGGGGCCGAAAAACTGTTTTTT	CASSQFKRGTGAEKLFF
TRBD1	few	TRBV4-1	TRBJ1-4	TGCGCCAGCAGCCGATCGGACAGGGTCTATGAAAAACTGTTTTTT	CASSRSDRVYEKLFF
NA	many	TRBV7-2	TRBJ1-2	TGTGCCAGCAGCTCCTCACAGCTCTATGGCTACACCTTC	CASSSSQLYGYTF
NA	few	TRBV5-5	TRBJ2-5	TGTGCCAGCAGTTCGCTCGGCGCGAGACAAGAGACCCAGTACTTC	CASSSLGARQETQYF
NA	NA	TRBV5-1	TRBJ2-5	TGCGCCAGCAGCTTGGATGTAGGGCAAGAGCAGTACTTC	CASSLDVGQEQYF
NA	few	TRBV29-1	TRBJ2-5	TGCAGCGTTACCGAGGCGGGGGCTCCTCAAGAGACCCAGTACTTC	CSVTEAGAPQETQYF
NA	NA	TRBV20-1	TRBJ2-7	TGCAGTGCTAGGGCGCAGCTAATCCGGGGCGAGCAGTACTTC	CSARAQLIRGEQYF
NA	many	TRBV29-1	TRBJ2-7	TGCAGCGTTGCTCGGGGGCAGGAGTACGAGCAGTACTTC	CSVARGQEYEQYF
NA	few	TRBV20-1	TRBJ2-1	TGCAGTGCTAGAGATGGGCCCCTCCCCGCCAATGAGCAGTTCTTC	CSARDGPLPANEQFF
TRBD1	NA	TRBV15	TRBJ1-4	TGTGCCACCAGCAGAGATCGACAGGGGGCTTCTGAAAAACTGTTTTTT	CATSRDRQGASEKLFF
NA	NA	TRBV20-1	TRBJ2-7	TGCAGTGCTAGAGGTCGCTATGGGAGACAAGACGAGCAGTACTTC	CSARGRYGRQDEQYF
NA	NA	TRBV6-6	TRBJ2-1	TGTGCCGGCAGTTACTCCCGCATATACAGTGAGCAGTTCTTC	CAGSYSRIYSEQFF
TRBD1	few	TRBV20-1	TRBJ1-1	TGCAGTGCAGCGGGGGACAGAACGGATACTGAAGCTTTCTTT	CSAAGDRTDTEAFF
TRBD2	NA	TRBV7-2	TRBJ2-7	TGTGCCAGCAGCCGGACCTCGACTAGCGGAGGCTACGAGCAGTACTTC	CASSRTSTSGGYEQYF
NA	few	TRBV9	TRBJ2-1	TGTGCCAGCAGCGCGATGACTAGGGTCTCCAATGAGCAGTTCTTC	CASSAMTRVSNEQFF
TRBD2	NA	TRBV6-5	TRBJ2-3	TGTGCCAGCAATAGCGGGGAGTTCACAGATACGCAGTATTTT	CASNSGEFTDTQYF
NA	few	TRBV20-1	TRBJ2-3	TGCAGTGCGTATTATTACGCCCCCACAGATACGCAGTATTTT	CSAYYYAPTDTQYF
TRBD2	few	TRBV9	TRBJ2-3	TGTGCCAGCAGCGTAGGCGGGGGGGCCCCCGATACGCAGTATTTT	CASSVGGGAPDTQYF